One sample yielded the 18 T cell receptor beta chains listed below, sequenced in a study of blood T cell repertoires in COVID-19. Repertoires were generated with immunoSEQ multiplex PCR, while TCRdb's copy carries only in-frame clones and drops some. The sample includes about 56,000 clones, 70% to 90% seen only once; the top ten take about 18%. Specimen: peripheral blood. The receptors come from a human donor in a cohort sampled during active COVID-19.

The rearrangement uses TRBV10-3 and TRBJ2-3, with TRBD2 as a possible D gene (5 bases). Germline V gives CDR1 ENHRY, CDR2 SYGVKD. There are 14 residues in the CDR3. Trimming left V 3 bases short and J 0 bases short, with 7 bases between. The CDR3 DNA is TGTGCCATCAGTGACCTAGCTAGCACAGATACGCAGTATTTT. Translating it yields CAISDLASTDTQYF.

V gene TRBV5-1 combines with J gene TRBJ1-1; the match to TRBD1 covers 9 bases. The CDR3 totals 14 residues. Germline V lookup: CDR1 SGHRS, CDR2 YFSETQ. V lost 6 bases and J lost 4; bases outside the gene matches: 7. The CDR3 DNA reads TGCGCCAGCACTAGACAGGGGGTGAGCACTGAAGCTTTCTTT. Translating gives CASTRQGVSTEAFF.

This chain joins TRBV30 and TRBJ2-5; 7 bases map to TRBD1. This CDR3 has 13 residues. Germline trimming cut 3 bases from V and 2 bases from J; bases unmatched to any gene: 3. Per the germline V gene, CDR1 is GTSNPN and CDR2 is SVGIG (reference sequence). As DNA, the CDR3 is TGTGCCTGGAGGGGGACAGCACAAGAGACCCAGTACTTC. This gives the protein CAWRGTAQETQYF. Together with reference TRBV30 and TRBJ2-5, the CDR3 gives the full variable domain: SQTIHQWPATLVQPVGSPLSLECTVEGTSNPNLYWYRQAAGRGLQLLFYSVGIGQISSEVPQNLSASRPQDRQFILSSKKLLLSDSGFYLCAWRGTAQETQYFGPGTRLLVL.

The V gene is TRBV29-1, the J gene TRBJ2-7, with D perhaps TRBD2 (5 bases). The CDR3 is made up of 16 amino acids. From germline, CDR1 is SQVTM and CDR2 ANQGSEA. Trimming removed 0 bases from V and 1 base from J, with 16 bases in between. This chain's CDR3 is CSVEDGGTSNSYEQYF. The CDR3 DNA reads TGCAGCGTTGAAGATGGAGGCACATCAAATTCCTACGAGCAGTACTTC.

V is TRBV6-2 or TRBV6-3 and J is TRBJ2-1; D perhaps matches TRBD2 (6 bases). CDR3 size: 16 residues. Germline V CDR1 and CDR2: MNHEY, SVGEGT. The V end was cut by 0 bases, the J end by 3 bases, with 12 bases between. The CDR3 loop is CASSYSPGEDYNEQFF. CDR3 nucleotide sequence: TGTGCCAGCAGTTACTCGCCGGGGGAGGACTACAATGAGCAGTTCTTC.

V usage is TRBV2 and J usage is TRBJ1-5, with 9 bases matching TRBD1. J gave up 2 bases and V 5 bases, and 10 bases lay outside the gene matches. This CDR3 is 17 amino acids long. From germline, CDR1 is SNHLY and CDR2 FYNNEI. This CDR3 is CASSRDTGGSGNQPQHF. The CDR3 nucleotides are TGTGCCAGCAGTAGGGACACAGGGGGCTCGGGCAATCAGCCCCAGCATTTT.

The chain uses TRBV9 and TRBJ2-2, with D unresolved. This CDR3 has 12 residues. The germline V gene has CDR1 SGDLS and CDR2 YYNGEE. V shed 4 bases and J shed 5 bases, with 6 bases lying between them. The CDR3 spells CASSPQTGELFF. The CDR3 DNA reads as TGTGCCAGCAGCCCCCAAACCGGGGAGCTGTTTTTT.

This chain joins TRBV11-2 and TRBJ1-2; D not certain. The CDR3 contains 15 residues. V gave up 0 bases and J gave up 5 bases, with 13 bases separating them. CDR1 is SGHAT and CDR2 is FQNNGV in the germline V gene. The CDR3 nucleotides read TGTGCCAGCAGCTTAGACGCCCAGGTTTTGTATGGCTACACCTTC. Its protein product is CASSLDAQVLYGYTF.

The V call is TRBV7-9, the J call TRBJ1-4, with D unclear. The germline V and J ends were trimmed by 5 bases and 5 bases, with 15 bases remaining between them. This CDR3 has 15 amino acids. The germline gives CDR1 SEHNR, CDR2 FQNEAQ (reference sequence). The CDR3 nucleotides are TGTGCCAGCAGCCCTGAGGGATTTGGGAATGAAAAACTGTTTTTT. Translated, it gives CASSPEGFGNEKLFF.

V and J are TRBV6-4 and TRBJ2-1, with 7 bases aligning to TRBD1. V was clipped by 6 bases and J by 8 bases; unmatched bases: 13. Germline loops: CDR1 MRHNA, CDR2 SNTAGT. The CDR3 contains 15 residues. As DNA, the CDR3 is TGTGCCAGCAGCAGACAGGGTAAAAGTTTCGATGAGCAGTTCTTC. This codes for CASSRQGKSFDEQFF.

The chain recombines TRBV6-6 with TRBJ1-6, with D hard to call. The CDR3 totals 15 residues. The ends were cut back, 0 bases at V and 6 bases at J, with 9 bases in the middle. In germline, CDR1 is MNHNY, CDR2 SVGAGI (reference sequence). In DNA form, the CDR3 reads TGTGCCAGCAGTTACTCGGGAGTCTCTAATTCACCCCTCCACTTT. Translation: CASSYSGVSNSPLHF.

The count of this clone is one. The chain is built from TRBV5-6 and TRBJ1-5; 10 nucleotides match TRBD1. The germline CDR1 and CDR2 sequences are SGHDT and YYEEEE. With 4 bases clipped from V and 4 bases from J, the junction kept 5 bases outside the gene matches. This CDR3 has 15 amino acids. CDR3 sequence: CASSIRDRGNQPQHF. The CDR3 DNA reads TGTGCCAGCAGCATCCGGGACAGGGGTAATCAGCCCCAGCATTTT. The whole variable domain, filled in from reference TRBV5-6 and TRBJ1-5, reads DAGVTQSPTHLIKTRGQQVTLRCSPKSGHDTVSWYQQALGQGPQFIFQYYEEEERQRGNFPDRFSGHQFPNYSSELNVNALLLGDSALYLCASSIRDRGNQPQHFGDGTRLSIL.

This chain connects TRBV4-3 to TRBJ2-3; tentatively, D is TRBD1 (7 bases). CDR1 and CDR2 from the germline V gene are LGHNA and YSLEER. V was pared by 1 base and J by 3 bases, with 8 bases between. The CDR3 is 14 residues long. This CDR3 reads CASSQAGGTDTQYF. The CDR3 DNA follows: TGCGCCAGCAGCCAAGCAGGGGGGACAGATACGCAGTATTTT.

The gene calls are TRBV7-8 and TRBJ2-3, with D possibly matching TRBD2 (5 bases). Deletions cut 6 bases from V and 2 bases from J, with 12 bases between. CDR3 length equals 14 residues. Germline assignment: CDR1 SGHVS and CDR2 FQNEAQ. CDR3 nucleotides: TGTGCCAGCAGGGGCGGGTCCAACACAGATACGCAGTATTTT. Translation gives CASRGGSNTDTQYF.

The CDR3, as DNA: TGTGCCAGCAGCCCCACCCTGACAGGGGACTATGGCTACACCTTC. Its protein product is CASSPTLTGDYGYTF. This chain uses TRBV7-3 with TRBJ1-2, with 8 bases lining up with TRBD1. V gave up 5 bases and J gave up 3 bases; unmatched junction bases: 8. This CDR3 comprises 15 residues. Germline CDR1 SGHTA, CDR2 FQGTGA.

In nucleotides, the CDR3 is TGTGCCTGGGAGAGCGGGGGGGCGGGCGAGCAGTTCTTC. This gives the protein CAWESGGAGEQFF. This chain links TRBV30 with TRBJ2-1, with 10 positions matching TRBD2. The CDR3 extends over 13 amino acids. V gave up 5 bases and J gave up 10 bases; unmatched junction bases: 8. The germline gives CDR1 GTSNPN, CDR2 SVGIG (reference sequence). The complete variable domain, with remaining parts taken from reference TRBV30 and TRBJ2-1, reads SQTIHQWPATLVQPVGSPLSLECTVEGTSNPNLYWYRQAAGRGLQLLFYSVGIGQISSEVPQNLSASRPQDRQFILSSKKLLLSDSGFYLCAWESGGAGEQFFGPGTRLTVL.

CDR3 sequence (DNA): TGTGCCAGCAGCTTAGGGCAGGGAAAGGCCTACGAGCAGTACTTC. It yields the protein CASSLGQGKAYEQYF. This rearrangement joins TRBV7-8 to TRBJ2-7; tentative D call: TRBD1 (5 bases). This CDR3 region has 15 residues. The V and J ends lost 1 base and 2 bases respectively, with 12 bases between them. Germline lookup yields CDR1 SGHVS and CDR2 FQNEAQ.

The J gene is TRBJ2-1, the V gene TRBV7-9, with a tentative D call TRBD2 (5 bases). The CDR3 is 16 residues long. The ends were cut back, 4 bases at V and 7 bases at J, with 20 bases in the middle. Germline CDR1 reads SEHNR; CDR2 reads FQNEAQ (reference sequence). As DNA, the CDR3 is TGTGCCAGCAGCTGGCGGGCGGGTTTTCTCGGGAATGAGCAGTTCTTC. It codes for CASSWRAGFLGNEQFF.